This T cell receptor beta chain appears in the sequencing data of a study of blood T cell repertoires in COVID-19. Produced via immunoSEQ multiplex PCR; TCRdb's table is partial and in-frame only. The sample includes about 400,000 clones, 87% of them seen just once. The V end was cut by 6 bases, the J end by 0 bases, with 21 bases between. This CDR3 has 18 residues. The germline CDR1 and CDR2 sequences are SGHTA and FQGNSA. Grouping used clinical history reported by participants in a survey and questionnaire. The origin of this receptor is a woman between 50 and 59 years old who had recovered from COVID-19. The V gene is TRBV7-2, the J gene TRBJ1-5; possibly TRBD1 for D (6 bases). Material for sequencing was PBMCs or T cells enriched from blood (not recorded which). The CDR3 DNA reads TGTGCCAGCAGGCGAAACGAGGGGGGGATCCATAGCAATCAGCCCCAGCATTTT. Its translation is CASRRNEGGIHSNQPQHF.